Described below is a single T cell receptor (beta chain) sequence and its context. The antigen remains unidentified. The sample originates from a study of identical twins. Overall study findings and caveats: In drawing conclusions, the study used cross-sectional statistical analysis and did not follow the same donors.

TCRdb reprocessed the 5' RACE reads with MiXCR, giving one entry per CDR3 protein. The data hold about 520,000 distinct CDR3 sequences, with around 20% observed a single time. J gave up 4 bases and V 2 bases, and 5 bases lay outside the gene matches. The CDR3 runs 15 residues. The V gene's germline CDR1 is SGDLS and CDR2 YYNGEE. The same data also went into a second study, on T cells expressing NK-cell markers.

This chain joins TRBV9 and TRBJ2-5, with 10 nucleotides matching TRBD2. The material sequenced was CD4+ T cells sorted from blood. This clonotype originated in a woman in her late teens or twenties in good health. CDR3 coding DNA: TGTGCCAGCAGCGTCGGGACTAGCGTTAGAGAGACCCAGTACTTC. It translates to CASSVGTSVRETQYF.